The clone carrying this TCR beta chain occurred a few times. What it recognizes is unknown. The sample belongs to a study of beta chain features in type 1 diabetes. Overall study results and limits: Moderate yet significant TCRB CDR3 shortening was seen in Type 1 diabetes patients in all four CD4+ subsets. Any HLA effect on TCRB rearrangement was left unresolved by small sub-analyses. High-TCR-expressing cells could be over-represented by cDNA sequencing.

Investigators reverse transcribed all isolated RNA, so they sequenced expressed TCRB transcripts. Naive, central memory and regulatory T cell samples yielded approximately 3.3 million reads on average. TCRdb's copy holds only in-frame clones and misses some; the assay was immunoSEQ multiplex PCR. The data contain hundreds of thousands of clones, around 15% of them singletons. The CDR3 extends over 13 amino acids. V lost 5 bases to trimming and J lost 0 bases, with 8 bases between them. Germline CDR1 and CDR2: SGHAT and FQDESV (reference sequence). This chain links TRBV11-1 with TRBJ2-7, with D perhaps given as TRBD1 or TRBD2 (5 bases each). The source is a man aged 18 to 30 with type 1 diabetes. The sequenced sample was naive CD4+ T cells from blood. DNA for the CDR3: TGTGCCAGCAGCCCCGGGGCCTCCTACGAGCAGTACTTC. This codes for CASSPGASYEQYF. Supplemented by reference TRBV11-1 and TRBJ2-7, the full variable domain reads EAEVAQSPRYKITEKSQAVAFWCDPISGHATLYWYRQILGQGPELLVQFQDESVVDDSQLPKDRFSAERLKGVDSTLKIQPAELGDSAMYLCASSPGASYEQYFGPGTRLTVT.